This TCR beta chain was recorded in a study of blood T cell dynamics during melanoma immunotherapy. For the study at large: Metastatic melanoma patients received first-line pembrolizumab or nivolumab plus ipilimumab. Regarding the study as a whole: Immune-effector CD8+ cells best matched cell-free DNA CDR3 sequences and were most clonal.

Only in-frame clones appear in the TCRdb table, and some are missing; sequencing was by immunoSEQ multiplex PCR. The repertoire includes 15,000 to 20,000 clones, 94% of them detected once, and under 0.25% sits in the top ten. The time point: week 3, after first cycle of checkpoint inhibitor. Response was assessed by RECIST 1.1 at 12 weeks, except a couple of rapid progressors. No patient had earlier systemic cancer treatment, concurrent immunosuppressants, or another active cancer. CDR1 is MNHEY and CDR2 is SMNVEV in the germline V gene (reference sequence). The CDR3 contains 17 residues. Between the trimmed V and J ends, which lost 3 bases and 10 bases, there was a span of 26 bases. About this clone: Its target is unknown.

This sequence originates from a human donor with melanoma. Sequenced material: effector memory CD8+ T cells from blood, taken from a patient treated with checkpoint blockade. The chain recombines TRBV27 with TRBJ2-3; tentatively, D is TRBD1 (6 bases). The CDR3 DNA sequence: TGTGCCAGCAGTTTCAACAAGGGGATAGAGGGGGTTTCGGCGCAGTATTTT. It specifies CASSFNKGIEGVSAQYF.